Following are 15 T cell receptor beta chains from one sample sequenced in a study of cytotoxic CD8 clonotypes in ibrutinib-treated CLL. Measured with immunoSEQ multiplex PCR; TCRdb has only the in-frame clones, and not every one. The sample lists approximately 330,000 clones; 70% to 80% were seen once. Source: PBMCs, taken before ibrutinib treatment. The receptors were sampled from a human donor with chronic lymphocytic leukemia.

The V and J genes are TRBV12-5 and TRBJ2-7; D may be TRBD1 (5 bases). Germline V lookup: CDR1 LGHNT, CDR2 FRNRAP. CDR3 length equals 17 residues. Deletions cut 1 base from V and 0 bases from J, with 16 bases between. The CDR3 region has the DNA TGTGCTAGTGGTTTGGACATCTACAGGCCCCGCTCCTACGAGCAGTACTTC. As protein: CASGLDIYRPRSYEQYF.

The chain uses TRBV5-1 and TRBJ2-7; D might be TRBD2 (6 bases). Looked up from germline, CDR1 is SGHRS and CDR2 is YFSETQ. V was pared by 4 bases and J by 0 bases, with 11 bases between. This CDR3 is built from 14 residues. The CDR3 DNA reads TGCGCCAGCAGCGTTACCGGGAGCTCCTACGAGCAGTACTTC. This sequence encodes CASSVTGSSYEQYF. Drawing the rest from reference TRBV5-1 and TRBJ2-7, the complete variable domain is KAGVTQTPRYLIKTRGQQVTLSCSPISGHRSVSWYQQTPGQGLQFLFEYFSETQRNKGNFPGRFSGRQFSNSRSEMNVSTLELGDSALYLCASSVTGSSYEQYFGPGTRLTVT.

J is TRBJ1-5 and V is TRBV11-2, with a possible D match to TRBD1 (6 bases). V was pared by 1 base and J by 3 bases, with 10 bases between. This CDR3 has 15 amino acids. The germline V gene encodes CDR1 SGHAT and CDR2 FQNNGV. CDR3 coding DNA: TGTGCCAGCAGCTTAGCAGGGGATACCAATCAGCCCCAGCATTTT. Encoded protein: CASSLAGDTNQPQHF.

The chain employs TRBV19 and TRBJ2-7; the D gene is possibly TRBD1 (8 bases). The CDR3 runs to 14 residues. Trimming left V 10 bases short and J 2 bases short, with 18 bases between. From germline, CDR1 is LNHDA and CDR2 SQIVND (reference sequence). The CDR3 is CATSDRAGAYEQYF. CDR3 nucleotides: TGTGCCACCTCGGACAGGGCGGGGGCCTACGAGCAGTACTTC.

The chain links TRBV7-8 to TRBJ1-5, with a tentative D call TRBD1 (6 bases). This CDR3 contains 14 residues. Looked up from germline, CDR1 is SGHVS and CDR2 is FQNEAQ. V lost 5 bases and J lost 0, with 8 bases in between. For the CDR3, the DNA is TGTGCCAGCAGCCTGACAGGTAGCAATCAGCCCCAGCATTTT. This codes for CASSLTGSNQPQHF.

This chain joins TRBV19 and TRBJ2-7; the D call may be TRBD1 or TRBD2 (6 bases each). The CDR3 length is 16 residues. Germline assignment: CDR1 LNHDA and CDR2 SQIVND (reference sequence). Deletions cut 6 bases from V and 0 bases from J, with 18 bases between. The CDR3 sequence is CASSRRRGVSSYEQYF. CDR3 DNA sequence: TGTGCCAGTAGCCGACGGAGGGGGGTGAGCTCCTACGAGCAGTACTTC.

This sequence joins TRBV6-5 and TRBJ2-5; 8 nucleotides match TRBD2. Per germline, CDR1 MNHEY and CDR2 SVGAGI. V lost 5 bases, J lost 1 base, and 6 bases stayed unmatched. The CDR3 has 15 residues. The CDR3 region has the DNA TGTGCCAGCAGTCCAGAGACTAGCGTCCAAGAGACCCAGTACTTC. Amino acids: CASSPETSVQETQYF.

The V gene is TRBV18, the J gene TRBJ1-5, with 11 bases identical to TRBD1. CDR1 KGHSH and CDR2 LQKENI come from the germline V gene. V gave up 3 bases and J gave up 3 bases; unmatched junction bases: 7. The CDR3 extends over 17 amino acids. The CDR3 loop reads CASSPGQGAANNQPQHF. The CDR3 DNA sequence: TGTGCCAGCTCACCCGGACAGGGGGCAGCGAACAATCAGCCCCAGCATTTT.

CDR3 in DNA: TGTGCCAGCAGTTTTGCTAGCGGGAATGGGCAGTACTTC. As protein: CASSFASGNGQYF. The chain is built from TRBV27 and TRBJ2-7; 9 nucleotides match TRBD2. The V segment lost 3 bases and the J segment 9 bases; nucleotides outside the gene matches: 6. Germline values: CDR1 MNHEY, CDR2 SMNVEV (reference sequence). This CDR3 region has 13 residues.

CDR3 DNA: TGTGCCAGCAGTTTATTGATAGCGGGAGGGCGAAACGAGCAGTACTTC. Amino acids: CASSLLIAGGRNEQYF. The V call is TRBV28, the J call TRBJ2-7; 11 positions match TRBD2. The CDR3 has 16 residues. Germline lookup yields CDR1 MDHEN and CDR2 SYDVKM. J was trimmed by 5 bases and V by 1 base; bases with no gene match: 7. Supplemented by reference TRBV28 and TRBJ2-7, the full variable domain reads DVKVTQSSRYLVKRTGEKVFLECVQDMDHENMFWYRQDPGLGLRLIYFSYDVKMKEKGDIPEGYSVSREKKERFSLILESASTNQTSMYLCASSLLIAGGRNEQYFGPGTRLTVT.

This clone was found a few times. The chain couples TRBV19 to TRBJ2-2; maybe TRBD1 (6 bases). Germline CDR1 reads LNHDA; CDR2 reads SQIVND (reference sequence). V lost 5 bases and J 0 bases, leaving 7 bases between the germline ends. This CDR3 comprises 14 residues. CDR3 residues: CASSWDTNTGELFF. The CDR3 DNA follows: TGTGCCAGTAGTTGGGACACGAACACCGGGGAGCTGTTTTTT.

V gene TRBV5-6 combines with J gene TRBJ1-1; weak D call: TRBD1 (5 bases). The CDR3 extends over 14 amino acids. Germline CDR1 and CDR2: SGHDT and YYEEEE. V was trimmed by 4 bases and J by 3 bases, leaving 13 bases between them. The CDR3 here is CASSRPGGDTEAFF. The CDR3 coding sequence is TGTGCCAGCAGCCGACCCGGAGGGGACACTGAAGCTTTCTTT.

The chain uses TRBV29-1 and TRBJ2-7; 7 nucleotides match TRBD2. Trimming cost V 7 bases and J 7 bases; bases outside gene matches: 13. The CDR3 covers 13 residues. The germline CDR1 and CDR2 sequences are SQVTM and ANQGSEA. The CDR3 protein is CSASPAGVLEQYF. The CDR3 bases are TGCAGCGCCTCGCCCGCGGGAGTCTTGGAGCAGTACTTC.

The V call is TRBV7-9, the J call TRBJ2-7; TRBD1 is a possible D gene (6 bases). Per germline, CDR1 SEHNR and CDR2 FQNEAQ (reference sequence). Trimming took 11 bases from V and 3 from J, leaving 14 bases between them. The CDR3 sequence is 12 residues long. The DNA for the CDR3 is TGTGCCTCCCGGGACAACAACTACGAGCAGTACTTC. Translating gives CASRDNNYEQYF.

CDR3 protein: CASSSGTPRDEQFF. The CDR3 DNA reads as TGTGCCAGCAGCTCGGGGACCCCACGGGATGAGCAGTTCTTC. The rearrangement links TRBV7-3 to TRBJ2-1; the D call may be TRBD1 or TRBD2 (5 bases each). The CDR3 has 14 amino acids. V gave up 4 bases and J gave up 8 bases, with 15 bases separating them. CDR1 and CDR2 (germline): SGHTA, FQGTGA.